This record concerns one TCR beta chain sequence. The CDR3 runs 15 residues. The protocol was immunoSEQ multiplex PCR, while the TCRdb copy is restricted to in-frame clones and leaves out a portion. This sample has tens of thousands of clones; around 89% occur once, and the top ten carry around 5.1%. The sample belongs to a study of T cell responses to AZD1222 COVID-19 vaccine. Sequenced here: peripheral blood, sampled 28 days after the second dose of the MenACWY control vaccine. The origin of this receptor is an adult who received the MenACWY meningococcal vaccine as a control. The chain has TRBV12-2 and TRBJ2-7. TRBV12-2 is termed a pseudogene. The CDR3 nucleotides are TGTGCAAGTCGCCCGGTTACGGGCCTCACCTACGAGCAGTACTTC. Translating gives CASRPVTGLTYEQYF.